The 32 T cell receptor beta chains below come from one sample, sequenced in a study of beta chain features in type 1 diabetes. cDNA synthesis used the whole RNA isolate, giving expressed TCRB sequences. TCRdb's copy holds only in-frame clones and misses some; the assay was immunoSEQ multiplex PCR. This table has 350,000 to 450,000 clones, about 16% appearing once. Sequenced sample: naive CD4+ T cells from blood. Source of these receptors: a woman younger than 30 in good health.

This chain's CDR3 is CASSLEGTAGGYTF. CDR3 DNA sequence: TGCGCCAGCAGCTTGGAGGGGACAGCCGGGGGCTACACCTTC. The chain employs TRBV5-1 and TRBJ1-2; 7 bases align to TRBD1. CDR1 SGHRS and CDR2 YFSETQ come from the germline V gene. This CDR3 spans 14 amino acids. V gave up 0 bases and J gave up 8 bases; unmatched junction bases: 7. The whole variable domain, filled in from reference TRBV5-1 and TRBJ1-2, reads KAGVTQTPRYLIKTRGQQVTLSCSPISGHRSVSWYQQTPGQGLQFLFEYFSETQRNKGNFPGRFSGRQFSNSRSEMNVSTLELGDSALYLCASSLEGTAGGYTFGSGTRLTVV.

The chain uses TRBV7-2 and TRBJ2-7; the match to TRBD1 covers 9 bases. The CDR3 consists of 13 residues. The ends lost 5 bases at V and 7 bases at J; junction bases unmatched: 6. The germline gives CDR1 SGHTA, CDR2 FQGNSA. The CDR3 DNA is TGTGCCAGCAGCCCACAGGGGGCTTGGGAGCAGTACTTC. Protein: CASSPQGAWEQYF.

In this sample, this clone turned up a few times. The chain combines TRBV30 with TRBJ2-1; 11 bases fit TRBD2. The length of the CDR3 is 14 residues. The J segment lost 5 bases and the V segment lost 2 bases, leaving 2 bases of the junction unmatched. Per germline, CDR1 GTSNPN and CDR2 SVGIG (reference sequence). The CDR3 is CAWSTSGRNNEQFF. CDR3 in DNA: TGTGCCTGGAGTACTAGCGGGAGAAACAATGAGCAGTTCTTC. Full variable domain (remainder filled in from reference TRBV30 and TRBJ2-1): SQTIHQWPATLVQPVGSPLSLECTVEGTSNPNLYWYRQAAGRGLQLLFYSVGIGQISSEVPQNLSASRPQDRQFILSSKKLLLSDSGFYLCAWSTSGRNNEQFFGPGTRLTVL.

This clone was seen a few times. The chain carries TRBV29-1 and TRBJ2-7, with 9 bases fitting TRBD1. Germline V gives CDR1 SQVTM, CDR2 ANQGSEA. The ends lost 6 bases at V and 0 bases at J; junction bases unmatched: 3. This CDR3 is built from 13 residues. The CDR3 region has the DNA TGCAGCGTCGGGACAGGGAGCTCCTACGAGCAGTACTTC. The encoded protein is CSVGTGSSYEQYF.

This clone was observed a handful of times. V and J are TRBV4-3 and TRBJ2-1; 10 nucleotides agree with TRBD2. Germline trimming cut 0 bases from V and 10 bases from J; bases unmatched to any gene: 9. The CDR3 contains 16 residues. CDR1 and CDR2 from the germline V gene are LGHNA and YSLEER. In DNA form, the CDR3 reads TGCGCCAGCAGCCAAGATCCTAGCGGGAGTGGTACCGAGCAGTTCTTC. This encodes CASSQDPSGSGTEQFF.

In its sample, this clone was seen a few times. The rearrangement links TRBV9 to TRBJ2-2; 8 positions match TRBD2. Germline V gene lookup returns CDR1 SGDLS and CDR2 YYNGEE. CDR3 length equals 15 residues. With 0 bases clipped from V and 7 bases from J, the junction kept 5 bases outside the gene matches. The DNA for the CDR3 is TGTGCCAGCAGCGTAGGCGGGAGGACGGGCGGGGAGCTGTTTTTT. Translating gives CASSVGGRTGGELFF.

The chain uses TRBV9 and TRBJ2-4, with 8 bases fitting TRBD1. Germline values: CDR1 SGDLS, CDR2 YYNGEE. CDR3 length: 17 amino acids. The junction had 11 bases not matched to a gene; V was cut back by 4 bases and J by 2 bases. The CDR3 coding sequence is TGTGCCAGCAGCTCCGCGGACAGGGCTATCCCCAAAAACATTCAGTACTTC. It codes for CASSSADRAIPKNIQYF. The whole variable domain, filled in from reference TRBV9 and TRBJ2-4, reads DSGVTQTPKHLITATGQRVTLRCSPRSGDLSVYWYQQSLDQGLQFLIQYYNGEERAKGNILERFSAQQFPDLHSELNLSSLELGDSALYFCASSSADRAIPKNIQYFGAGTRLSVL.

The sample holds many counts of this clone. This sample also contains other DNA sequences that code for the same CDR3. The J gene is TRBJ1-1, the V gene TRBV30, with D possibly being TRBD1 (6 bases). The CDR3 consists of 13 residues. The germline gives CDR1 GTSNPN, CDR2 SVGIG (reference sequence). V was clipped by 0 bases and J by 2 bases, with 7 bases between them. CDR3 loop: CAWSVQGNTEAFF. The CDR3 DNA follows: TGTGCCTGGAGTGTACAGGGAAACACTGAAGCTTTCTTT.

This clone was seen more than once but under ten times. J is TRBJ2-7 and V is TRBV5-1, with 9 nucleotides matching TRBD1. Germline CDR1 reads SGHRS; CDR2 reads YFSETQ. This CDR3 is 14 amino acids long. With 4 bases clipped from V and 2 bases from J, the junction kept 4 bases outside the gene matches. The CDR3 spells CASSKTGGAYEQYF. The CDR3 DNA reads TGCGCCAGCAGCAAGACAGGGGGGGCCTACGAGCAGTACTTC.

V and J are TRBV12-5 and TRBJ2-5, with D unresolved. This CDR3 is 11 amino acids long. Trimming left V 5 bases short and J 3 bases short, with 4 bases between. In germline, CDR1 is LGHNT, CDR2 FRNRAP. The CDR3 spells CASGPEETQYF. As DNA, the CDR3 is TGTGCTAGTGGTCCAGAAGAGACCCAGTACTTC.

The chain has TRBV6-6 and TRBJ2-7; D is ambiguous. This CDR3 region has 15 residues. Germline V CDR1 and CDR2: MNHNY, SVGAGI (reference sequence). Trimming took 8 bases from V and 2 from J, leaving 19 bases between them. CDR3 DNA: TGTGCCAGCCGATTTACGACAACCGCACCCTACGAGCAGTACTTC. Residues: CASRFTTTAPYEQYF.

This clone has only a few counts. The chain employs TRBV18 and TRBJ2-7, with 8 bases matching TRBD1. Losses at the gene ends were 1 base for V and 7 bases for J; bases not matched to a gene: 9. The CDR3 contains 15 residues. Germline V gives CDR1 KGHSH, CDR2 LQKENI. The CDR3 DNA reads TGTGCCAGCTCACCACGGGGCCCCGGACAGGGTGAGCAGTACTTC. This gives the protein CASSPRGPGQGEQYF.

The chain joins TRBV5-1 to TRBJ1-5; perhaps TRBD1 as D (6 bases). Trimming left V 4 bases short and J 3 bases short, with 11 bases between. This CDR3 is built from 14 residues. Per the germline V gene, CDR1 is SGHRS and CDR2 is YFSETQ. CDR3 in DNA: TGCGCCAGCAGCACAGGACAGCCCAATCAGCCCCAGCATTTT. Translation gives CASSTGQPNQPQHF.

The chain uses TRBV11-2 and TRBJ2-7; 7 bases fit TRBD1. V was clipped by 4 bases and J by 3 bases; unmatched bases: 6. CDR3 size: 14 residues. Germline CDR1 is SGHAT and CDR2 is FQNNGV. CDR3: CASSSLGQFYEQYF. The CDR3 DNA follows: TGTGCCAGCAGCTCCCTGGGACAGTTCTACGAGCAGTACTTC.

The chain recombines TRBV6-5 with TRBJ2-5; 7 bases agree with TRBD2. The CDR3 contains 14 residues. Losses at the gene ends were 6 bases for V and 2 bases for J; bases not matched to a gene: 6. The germline CDR1 and CDR2 sequences are MNHEY and SVGAGI. CDR3 in amino acids: CASRAGTSQETQYF. For the CDR3, the DNA is TGTGCCAGCAGAGCGGGGACGAGTCAAGAGACCCAGTACTTC.

This clone has just a few counts. This chain links TRBV25-1 with TRBJ1-5; D gene unclear. V lost 3 bases to trimming and J lost 0 bases, with 12 bases between them. The CDR3 spans 16 residues. Germline CDR1 is MGHDK and CDR2 is SYGVNS. CDR3 coding DNA: TGTGCCAGCAGTGATGGCAGGCCAGGTAGCAATCAGCCCCAGCATTTT. It yields the protein CASSDGRPGSNQPQHF.

The J gene is TRBJ2-7, the V gene TRBV7-2; D ambiguous. V was pared by 4 bases and J by 2 bases, with 3 bases between. The germline gives CDR1 SGHTA, CDR2 FQGNSA. This CDR3 comprises 11 residues. DNA of the CDR3: TGTGCCAGCAGCTCCACCTACGAGCAGTACTTC. It is translated as CASSSTYEQYF.

CDR3 coding DNA: TGTGCCTGGACCGGGACAGGGAATTCACCCCTCCACTTT. Amino acids: CAWTGTGNSPLHF. This rearrangement joins TRBV30 to TRBJ1-6; 9 positions agree with TRBD1. CDR3 length equals 13 residues. CDR1 and CDR2 from the germline V gene are GTSNPN and SVGIG (reference sequence). Trimming cost V 4 bases and J 7 bases; bases outside gene matches: 2.

The chain has TRBV20-1 and TRBJ1-1; D unresolved. Germline V gives CDR1 DFQATT, CDR2 SNEGSKA (reference sequence). The CDR3 is 11 amino acids. V was shortened by 7 bases and J by 5 bases, with 11 bases between the two germline ends. The CDR3 spells CSVSPVTEAFF. The CDR3 DNA reads TGCAGTGTTTCCCCAGTTACTGAAGCTTTCTTT.

This clone showed up just a few times. This sequence joins TRBV29-1 and TRBJ1-1; maybe TRBD1 (5 bases). The V gene's germline CDR1 is SQVTM and CDR2 ANQGSEA. With 8 bases removed from V and 4 bases from J, the gap between germline ends came to 20 bases. The CDR3 runs 14 residues. The CDR3 DNA reads TGCAGCCATAATCGGGGCGGGGTATCCACTGAAGCTTTCTTT. This encodes CSHNRGGVSTEAFF.

This clone was seen only a few times. The chain combines TRBV9 with TRBJ2-3, with TRBD2 matching 7 bases. Germline V gene lookup returns CDR1 SGDLS and CDR2 YYNGEE. V lost 1 base and J lost 3; bases outside the gene matches: 17. This CDR3 contains 19 residues. CDR3 residues: CASSVTADDGRVHTDTQYF. DNA for the CDR3: TGTGCCAGCAGCGTAACGGCAGACGATGGGAGGGTTCATACAGATACGCAGTATTTT.

This clone was detected only a few times. The V gene is TRBV30, the J gene TRBJ2-5; D perhaps matches TRBD2 (6 bases). The CDR3 is 14 amino acids. V lost 4 bases, J lost 4 bases, and 16 bases lay in between. CDR1 and CDR2 from the germline V gene are GTSNPN and SVGIG (reference sequence). CDR3 bases: TGTGCCTGGAACATGGGATCGGAGGGAGAGACCCAGTACTTC. Protein product: CAWNMGSEGETQYF.

The CDR3 spells CASSRDRLPYEQYF. The CDR3 DNA reads TGTGCCAGCAGCCGGGACAGGTTGCCCTACGAGCAGTACTTC. The chain carries TRBV9 and TRBJ2-7, with TRBD1 matching 8 bases. Germline V gene lookup returns CDR1 SGDLS and CDR2 YYNGEE. The CDR3 consists of 14 residues. With V trimmed by 4 bases and J by 2 bases, 5 bases remained unmatched.

Only a few counts were recorded for this clone. The chain uses TRBV11-2 and TRBJ2-3, with D possibly TRBD1 on 6 matching bases. CDR1 is SGHAT, CDR2 FQNNGV, per germline. CDR3 length: 14 residues. V was cut by 5 bases and J by 8 bases, with 17 bases left in between. The CDR3 DNA follows: TGTGCCAGCAGCCCTCCCATGAGGGGGAGTACGCAGTATTTT. Amino acid sequence: CASSPPMRGSTQYF.

The chain uses TRBV30 and TRBJ2-5, with 9 bases lining up with TRBD2. Germline-derived CDR1 and CDR2 are GTSNPN and SVGIG (reference sequence). Germline trimming cut 4 bases from V and 4 bases from J; bases unmatched to any gene: 7. The CDR3 has 14 amino acids. The CDR3 loop reads CAWKGLAKPETQYF. In DNA form, the CDR3 reads TGTGCCTGGAAAGGACTAGCGAAACCAGAGACCCAGTACTTC.

This clone has just a few counts. The chain is built from TRBV19 and TRBJ2-5, with TRBD2 identical over 10 bases. CDR1 and CDR2 (germline): LNHDA, SQIVND (reference sequence). The CDR3 runs 15 residues. Trimming removed 4 bases from V and 5 bases from J; junction bases left unmatched: 7. The CDR3 region has the DNA TGTGCCAGTAGTACCCCGGGACTAGCGTTGGAGACCCAGTACTTC. Protein sequence: CASSTPGLALETQYF.

This clone has just a few counts. The rearrangement uses TRBV30 and TRBJ1-5, with 10 bases identical to TRBD1. The CDR3 length is 17 residues. V lost 6 bases and J lost 7; bases outside the gene matches: 18. CDR1 is GTSNPN and CDR2 is SVGIG in the germline V gene (reference sequence). CDR3: CACLVNPGTGVGQPQHF. The CDR3 DNA is TGTGCCTGCCTAGTAAACCCCGGGACAGGGGTTGGACAGCCCCAGCATTTT.

This clone turned up a few times. The chain uses TRBV5-1 and TRBJ2-3; 7 positions match TRBD1. Germline CDR1 and CDR2: SGHRS and YFSETQ. The J segment lost 5 bases and the V segment lost 5 bases, leaving 11 bases of the junction unmatched. This CDR3 has 15 residues. CDR3 nucleotides: TGCGCCAGCAGGAAAGGGGGCGGCCGGGGAGATACGCAGTATTTT. Translated: CASRKGGGRGDTQYF.

The J gene is TRBJ2-7, the V gene TRBV6-5; tentative D call: TRBD1 (6 bases). V was cut by 5 bases and J by 1 base, with 9 bases left in between. This CDR3 comprises 13 residues. CDR1 and CDR2 from the germline V gene are MNHEY and SVGAGI. CDR3 protein: CASSKQGSYEQYF. The CDR3 DNA reads TGTGCCAGCAGTAAACAGGGTTCCTACGAGCAGTACTTC.

In this sample, this clone turned up a few times. The chain carries TRBV29-1 and TRBJ2-7; 7 bases fit TRBD1. The CDR3 sequence is 13 residues long. Germline values: CDR1 SQVTM, CDR2 ANQGSEA. The J segment lost 5 bases and the V segment lost 5 bases, leaving 9 bases of the junction unmatched. CDR3 region: CSVREGGRNEQYF. The DNA of the CDR3 is TGCAGCGTTCGGGAAGGGGGCAGGAACGAGCAGTACTTC.

The J gene is TRBJ2-7, the V gene TRBV28; 8 bases fit TRBD1. Unmatched junction bases numbered 11, after V lost 4 bases and J lost 6 bases. This CDR3 region has 15 residues. Germline values: CDR1 MDHEN, CDR2 SYDVKM. The CDR3 DNA follows: TGTGCCAGCAGTTCCGCCGGGACAGGTAGTCGCGAGCAGTACTTC. Its translation: CASSSAGTGSREQYF.

The CDR3 region is CASSSGDSNQPQHF. CDR3 coding DNA: TGCGCCAGCAGCTCCGGGGATAGCAATCAGCCCCAGCATTTT. The rearrangement joins TRBV5-1 to TRBJ1-5; D not certain. CDR3 length: 14 residues. Germline loops: CDR1 SGHRS, CDR2 YFSETQ. With 3 bases removed from V and 0 bases from J, the gap between germline ends came to 7 bases.